These 20 T cell receptor beta chains were sequenced from one sample in a study of early T cells in non-severe SARS-CoV-2 infection. TCRdb used MiXCR to reprocess the 5' RACE reads, holding one entry per CDR3 protein. Of 76,000 or so distinct CDR3 sequences in the sample, over 9% were seen once. Sample: whole blood. The receptor set was obtained from an adult who was a healthcare worker with PCR-confirmed SARS-CoV-2 infection or an uninfected control (not recorded which).

This clonotype was counted ten times or more. The chain is built from TRBV6-2 or TRBV6-3 and TRBJ1-5, with TRBD1 as a possible D gene (6 bases). The CDR3 has 14 amino acids. Between the trimmed V and J ends, which lost 2 bases and 4 bases, there was a span of 9 bases. Germline assignment: CDR1 MNHEY and CDR2 SVGEGT. CDR3 sequence reads: CASSYRQGNQPQHF. CDR3 nucleotides: TGTGCCAGCAGTTACCGGCAGGGGAATCAGCCCCAGCATTTT.

This clonotype was seen only a few times. This chain uses TRBV20-1 with TRBJ2-6, with no clear D. CDR3 length: 14 residues. V dropped 3 bases and J dropped 2 bases, with 8 bases sitting between them. Germline lookup yields CDR1 DFQATT and CDR2 SNEGSKA (reference sequence). For the CDR3, the DNA is TGCAGTGCTAGGTCAGAAACTGGGGCCAACGTCCTGACTTTC. It specifies CSARSETGANVLTF.

This clonotype was detected many times. The rearrangement links TRBV19 to TRBJ1-5; D remains ambiguous. CDR3 length equals 13 residues. V gave up 4 bases and J gave up 4 bases, with 8 bases separating them. Germline V gene data show CDR1 as LNHDA and CDR2 as SQIVND (reference sequence). CDR3 sequence reads: CASSTAENQPQHF. In DNA, the CDR3 is TGTGCCAGTAGTACGGCGGAAAATCAGCCCCAGCATTTT. Full variable domain (missing parts from reference TRBV19 and TRBJ1-5): DGGITQSPKYLFRKEGQNVTLSCEQNLNHDAMYWYRQDPGQGLRLIYYSQIVNDFQKGDIAEGYSVSREKKESFPLTVTSAQKNPTAFYLCASSTAENQPQHFGDGTRLSIL.

This clonotype was seen more than once but under ten times. The V call is TRBV12-5, the J call TRBJ2-7, with 14 nucleotides matching TRBD2. This CDR3 region has 15 residues. Germline-derived CDR1 and CDR2 are LGHNT and FRNRAP. Trimming took 6 bases from V and 2 from J; bases not matched to a gene: 3. The CDR3 nucleotides read TGTGCTAGTGGAACGGGACTAGCGGGGGCCTACGAGCAGTACTTC. Translating gives CASGTGLAGAYEQYF.

J is TRBJ1-1 and V is TRBV29-1; 10 bases match TRBD1. Germline V lookup: CDR1 SQVTM, CDR2 ANQGSEA. V lost 7 bases, J lost 0 bases, and 5 bases stayed unmatched. There are 14 residues in the CDR3. The CDR3 reads CSGTGGEVNTEAFF. The CDR3 coding sequence is TGCAGCGGGACAGGGGGTGAGGTGAACACTGAAGCTTTCTTT.

This clonotype was counted ten times or more. The rearrangement uses TRBV27 and TRBJ1-1; 11 bases agree with TRBD1. J was trimmed by 10 bases and V by 6 bases; bases with no gene match: 7. CDR1 and CDR2 from the germline V gene are MNHEY and SMNVEV (reference sequence). The CDR3 runs to 13 residues. The CDR3, as DNA: TGTGCCAGCAGCTACGGACAGGGGGCTCGAGCTTTCTTT. This codes for CASSYGQGARAFF.

This clonotype was seen more than once but under ten times. The chain joins TRBV7-9 to TRBJ2-6, with a possible D match to TRBD2 (6 bases). This CDR3 has 17 amino acids. V was cut by 3 bases and J by 0 bases, with 12 bases left in between. Germline lookup yields CDR1 SEHNR and CDR2 FQNEAQ (reference sequence). The CDR3 loop is CASSFAGSRSGANVLTF. CDR3 in DNA: TGTGCCAGCAGCTTTGCGGGATCCCGCTCTGGGGCCAACGTCCTGACTTTC.

This clonotype has ten or more counts. The rearrangement joins TRBV5-1 to TRBJ2-3, with unresolved D. This CDR3 comprises 13 residues. Germline assignment: CDR1 SGHRS and CDR2 YFSETQ. With 0 bases removed from V and 1 base from J, the gap between germline ends came to 3 bases. The CDR3 bases are TGCGCCAGCAGCTTGGTGGGCACAGATACGCAGTATTTT. Its translation: CASSLVGTDTQYF.

This clonotype was counted only a few times. The chain combines TRBV5-6 with TRBJ1-5, with D possibly TRBD1 on 5 matching bases. CDR3 length: 14 amino acids. Trimming removed 4 bases at V and 6 bases at J, with 14 bases between. Germline V gene sequence: CDR1 SGHDT, CDR2 YYEEEE. Here the CDR3 DNA reads TGTGCCAGCAGCCTAACAGGCGGGGCTCAGCCCCAGCATTTT. Protein sequence: CASSLTGGAQPQHF.

In this sample, this clonotype turned up many times. The chain is built from TRBV3-1 and TRBJ2-1, with D tentatively TRBD1 (7 bases). V was cut by 4 bases and J by 6 bases, with 19 bases left in between. This CDR3 is 16 amino acids long. From germline, CDR1 is LGHDT and CDR2 YNNKEL (reference sequence). This chain's CDR3 is CASSPPGGGPINEQFF. CDR3 nucleotides: TGTGCCAGCAGCCCGCCCGGAGGGGGCCCGATCAATGAGCAGTTCTTC.

Ten or more counts support this clonotype. This chain uses TRBV20-1 with TRBJ2-7; D might be TRBD1 or TRBD2, each matching 5 bases. Trimming pared 5 bases from V and 5 bases from J, leaving 16 bases between. CDR1 is DFQATT, CDR2 SNEGSKA, per germline (reference sequence). The CDR3 runs 13 residues. The CDR3 DNA follows: TGCAGTGCTTCGCTGGGACGCGCTGACGAGCAGTACTTC. Its protein product is CSASLGRADEQYF.

This clonotype has ten or more counts. The CDR3: CSAGLRDPYEQYF. The CDR3 nucleotides read TGCAGTGCTGGACTCAGGGATCCCTACGAGCAGTACTTC. The gene calls are TRBV20-1 and TRBJ2-7; D tentatively reads TRBD1 or TRBD2 (5 bases each). Germline V gene lookup returns CDR1 DFQATT and CDR2 SNEGSKA (reference sequence). The CDR3 is made up of 13 amino acids. Deletions cut 5 bases from V and 2 bases from J, with 13 bases between.

This clonotype has at least ten counts. The V gene is TRBV4-3, the J gene TRBJ2-7; tentatively, D is TRBD2 (7 bases). CDR3 length: 16 amino acids. The V and J ends lost 1 base and 4 bases respectively, with 17 bases between them. Germline V gene lookup returns CDR1 LGHNA and CDR2 YSLEER. DNA for the CDR3: TGCGCCAGCAGCCAAGTAATCCGGGGGGCGCGGTACGAGCAGTACTTC. This translates into CASSQVIRGARYEQYF.

This clonotype was picked up many times. The CDR3 spells CATSGDRDRVFGREQYF. CDR3 nucleotides: TGTGCCACCAGCGGCGACCGGGACAGGGTATTCGGTCGCGAGCAGTACTTC. The rearrangement links TRBV15 to TRBJ2-7; 9 positions agree with TRBD1. Unmatched junction bases numbered 17, after V lost 5 bases and J lost 6 bases. The germline V gene has CDR1 LNHNV and CDR2 YYDKDF (reference sequence). CDR3 size: 17 residues.

This clonotype was counted at least ten times. J is TRBJ1-5 and V is TRBV4-2; D gene uncertain. The CDR3 is 14 residues long. Per the germline V gene, CDR1 is LGHNA and CDR2 is YNFKEQ. Trimming shortened V by 0 bases and J by 6 bases, and 9 bases separated the two germline ends. This CDR3 is CASSQDAHGQPQHF. The CDR3 DNA reads as TGTGCCAGCAGCCAAGATGCCCATGGTCAGCCCCAGCATTTT.

As concerns this clonotype: A much more abundant neighbour one base away suggests this may be a read error. The chain joins TRBV5-1 to TRBJ2-3; the match to TRBD2 covers 10 bases. V shed 4 bases and J 1 base; nucleotides not matched to a gene: 12. Per the germline V gene, CDR1 is SGHRS and CDR2 is YFSETQ. The CDR3 covers 18 residues. CDR3 DNA: TGCGCCAGCAGCCCGAGTCTAGCGGGGGCCGGACGCACAGATACGCAGTATTTT. It encodes CASSPSLAGAGRTDTQYF.

This clonotype was seen at least ten times. The chain uses TRBV7-9 and TRBJ2-1, with TRBD2 as a possible D gene (7 bases). CDR3 length equals 16 residues. CDR1 and CDR2 from the germline V gene are SEHNR and FQNEAQ (reference sequence). V was pared by 0 bases and J by 4 bases, with 13 bases between. CDR3 region: CASSLAAGGQYNEQFF. In nucleotides, the CDR3 is TGTGCCAGCAGCTTAGCTGCCGGGGGGCAATACAATGAGCAGTTCTTC.

The V and J genes are TRBV5-4 and TRBJ1-2, with D unresolved. CDR1 SGHNT and CDR2 YYREEE come from the germline V gene (reference sequence). The CDR3 length is 16 residues. With 0 bases removed from V and 0 bases from J, the gap between germline ends came to 12 bases. The CDR3 DNA is TGTGCCAGCAGCTTGGGAGCGGCCGCAGCTAACTATGGCTACACCTTC. This codes for CASSLGAAAANYGYTF. Drawing the rest from reference TRBV5-4 and TRBJ1-2, the complete variable domain is ETGVTQSPTHLIKTRGQQVTLRCSSQSGHNTVSWYQQALGQGPQFIFQYYREEENGRGNFPPRFSGLQFPNYSSELNVNALELDDSALYLCASSLGAAAANYGYTFGSGTRLTVV.

In regard to this clonotype: A much bigger clone sits one base away, suggesting this may be a read error. The chain combines TRBV5-1 with TRBJ1-2; D not resolved. The CDR3 loop spans 12 amino acids. V dropped 7 bases and J dropped 4 bases, with 11 bases sitting between them. Germline V lookup: CDR1 SGHRS, CDR2 YFSETQ. As DNA, the CDR3 is TGCGCCAGCGAACCCCCAGGCTATGGCTACACCTTC. Translated: CASEPPGYGYTF. The entire variable domain, with the rest obtained from reference TRBV5-1 and TRBJ1-2, is as follows: KAGVTQTPRYLIKTRGQQVTLSCSPISGHRSVSWYQQTPGQGLQFLFEYFSETQRNKGNFPGRFSGRQFSNSRSEMNVSTLELGDSALYLCASEPPGYGYTFGSGTRLTVV.

There are a few counts of this clonotype. V gene TRBV11-2 combines with J gene TRBJ1-2; D remains unclear. The CDR3 is 11 amino acids. Trimming took 5 bases from V and 7 from J, leaving 8 bases between them. Per germline, CDR1 SGHAT and CDR2 FQNNGV. In DNA form, the CDR3 reads TGTGCCAGCAGCCCCGGGCTTGGCTACACCTTC. Translation gives CASSPGLGYTF.